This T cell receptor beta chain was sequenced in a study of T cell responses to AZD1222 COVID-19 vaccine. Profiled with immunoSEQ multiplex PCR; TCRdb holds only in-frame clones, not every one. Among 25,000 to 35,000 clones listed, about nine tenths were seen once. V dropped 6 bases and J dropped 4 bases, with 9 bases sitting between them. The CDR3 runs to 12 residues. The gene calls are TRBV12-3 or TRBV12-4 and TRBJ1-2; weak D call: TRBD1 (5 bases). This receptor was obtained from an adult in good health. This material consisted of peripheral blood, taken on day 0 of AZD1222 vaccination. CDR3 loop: CASSRALYGYTF. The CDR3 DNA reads TGTGCCAGCAGCAGGGCCCTCTATGGCTACACCTTC.